The clone carrying this T cell receptor beta chain occurred a few times. This sample is part of a study of metastatic and nonmetastatic thyroid tumors. At the level of the study: Both malignant and benign thyroid patients supplied peripheral blood and tumor or nodule tissue samples, across which the repertoires of these patients were then compared.

TCRdb re-called clones from the PCR reads using MiXCR. The data show about 17,000 clones, 25% to 30% seen once. Prior to thyroid surgery, none of the patients had received any treatment. Sequencing input: tumor tissue. The sequence derives from a female donor with papillary thyroid cancer or a benign thyroid nodule (not recorded which). Some clones in this sample may be carry-over from other donors' samples.

CDR3 protein: CAISDSGTVSNQPQHF. The CDR3 DNA sequence: TGTGCCATCAGTGATTCAGGGACAGTTAGCAATCAGCCCCAGCATTTT. This rearrangement joins TRBV10-3 to TRBJ1-5, with TRBD1 matching over 7 bases. Per the germline V gene, CDR1 is ENHRY and CDR2 is SYGVKD. This CDR3 is built from 16 residues. Losses at the gene ends were 3 bases for V and 0 bases for J; bases not matched to a gene: 5.